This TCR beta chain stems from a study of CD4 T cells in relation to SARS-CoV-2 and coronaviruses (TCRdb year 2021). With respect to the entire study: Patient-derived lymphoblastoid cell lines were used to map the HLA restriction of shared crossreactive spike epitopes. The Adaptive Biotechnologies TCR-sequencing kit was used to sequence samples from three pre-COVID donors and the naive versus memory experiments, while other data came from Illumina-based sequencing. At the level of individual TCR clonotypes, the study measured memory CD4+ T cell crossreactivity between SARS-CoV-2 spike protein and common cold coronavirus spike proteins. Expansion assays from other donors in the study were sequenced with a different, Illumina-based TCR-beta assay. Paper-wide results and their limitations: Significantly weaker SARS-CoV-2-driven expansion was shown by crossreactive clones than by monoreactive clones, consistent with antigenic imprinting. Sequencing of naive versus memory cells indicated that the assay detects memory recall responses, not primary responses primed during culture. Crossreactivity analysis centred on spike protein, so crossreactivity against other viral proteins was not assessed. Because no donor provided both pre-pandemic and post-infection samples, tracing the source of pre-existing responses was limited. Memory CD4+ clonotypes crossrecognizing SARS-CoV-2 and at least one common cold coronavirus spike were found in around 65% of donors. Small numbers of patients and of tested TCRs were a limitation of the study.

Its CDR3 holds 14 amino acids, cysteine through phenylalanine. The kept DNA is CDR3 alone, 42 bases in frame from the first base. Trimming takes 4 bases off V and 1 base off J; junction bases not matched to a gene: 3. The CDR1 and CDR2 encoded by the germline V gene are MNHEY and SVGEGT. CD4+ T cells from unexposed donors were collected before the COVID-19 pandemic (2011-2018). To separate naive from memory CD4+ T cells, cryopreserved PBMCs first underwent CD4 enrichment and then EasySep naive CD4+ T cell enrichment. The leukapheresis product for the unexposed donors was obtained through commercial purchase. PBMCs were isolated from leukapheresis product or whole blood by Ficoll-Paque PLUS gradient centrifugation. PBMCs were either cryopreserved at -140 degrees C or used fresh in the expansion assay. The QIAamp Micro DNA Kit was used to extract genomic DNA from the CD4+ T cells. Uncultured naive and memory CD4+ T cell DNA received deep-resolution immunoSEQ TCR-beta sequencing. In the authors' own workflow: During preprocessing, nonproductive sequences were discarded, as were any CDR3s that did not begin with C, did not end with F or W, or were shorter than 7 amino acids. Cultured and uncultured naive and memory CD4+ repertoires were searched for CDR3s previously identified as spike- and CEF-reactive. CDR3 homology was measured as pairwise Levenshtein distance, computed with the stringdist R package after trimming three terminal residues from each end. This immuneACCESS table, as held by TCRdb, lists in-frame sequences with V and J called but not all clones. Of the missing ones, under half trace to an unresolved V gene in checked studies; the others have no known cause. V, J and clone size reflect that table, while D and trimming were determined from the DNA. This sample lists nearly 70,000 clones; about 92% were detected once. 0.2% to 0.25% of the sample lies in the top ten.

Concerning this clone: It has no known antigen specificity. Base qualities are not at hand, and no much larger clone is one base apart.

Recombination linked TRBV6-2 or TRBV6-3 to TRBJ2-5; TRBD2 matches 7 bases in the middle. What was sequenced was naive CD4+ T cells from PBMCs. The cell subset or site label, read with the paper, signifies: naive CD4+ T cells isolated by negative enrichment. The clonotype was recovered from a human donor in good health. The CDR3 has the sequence CASSSSSGQETQYF. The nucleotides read TGTGCCAGCAGTTCCTCTAGCGGCCAAGAGACCCAGTACTTC.